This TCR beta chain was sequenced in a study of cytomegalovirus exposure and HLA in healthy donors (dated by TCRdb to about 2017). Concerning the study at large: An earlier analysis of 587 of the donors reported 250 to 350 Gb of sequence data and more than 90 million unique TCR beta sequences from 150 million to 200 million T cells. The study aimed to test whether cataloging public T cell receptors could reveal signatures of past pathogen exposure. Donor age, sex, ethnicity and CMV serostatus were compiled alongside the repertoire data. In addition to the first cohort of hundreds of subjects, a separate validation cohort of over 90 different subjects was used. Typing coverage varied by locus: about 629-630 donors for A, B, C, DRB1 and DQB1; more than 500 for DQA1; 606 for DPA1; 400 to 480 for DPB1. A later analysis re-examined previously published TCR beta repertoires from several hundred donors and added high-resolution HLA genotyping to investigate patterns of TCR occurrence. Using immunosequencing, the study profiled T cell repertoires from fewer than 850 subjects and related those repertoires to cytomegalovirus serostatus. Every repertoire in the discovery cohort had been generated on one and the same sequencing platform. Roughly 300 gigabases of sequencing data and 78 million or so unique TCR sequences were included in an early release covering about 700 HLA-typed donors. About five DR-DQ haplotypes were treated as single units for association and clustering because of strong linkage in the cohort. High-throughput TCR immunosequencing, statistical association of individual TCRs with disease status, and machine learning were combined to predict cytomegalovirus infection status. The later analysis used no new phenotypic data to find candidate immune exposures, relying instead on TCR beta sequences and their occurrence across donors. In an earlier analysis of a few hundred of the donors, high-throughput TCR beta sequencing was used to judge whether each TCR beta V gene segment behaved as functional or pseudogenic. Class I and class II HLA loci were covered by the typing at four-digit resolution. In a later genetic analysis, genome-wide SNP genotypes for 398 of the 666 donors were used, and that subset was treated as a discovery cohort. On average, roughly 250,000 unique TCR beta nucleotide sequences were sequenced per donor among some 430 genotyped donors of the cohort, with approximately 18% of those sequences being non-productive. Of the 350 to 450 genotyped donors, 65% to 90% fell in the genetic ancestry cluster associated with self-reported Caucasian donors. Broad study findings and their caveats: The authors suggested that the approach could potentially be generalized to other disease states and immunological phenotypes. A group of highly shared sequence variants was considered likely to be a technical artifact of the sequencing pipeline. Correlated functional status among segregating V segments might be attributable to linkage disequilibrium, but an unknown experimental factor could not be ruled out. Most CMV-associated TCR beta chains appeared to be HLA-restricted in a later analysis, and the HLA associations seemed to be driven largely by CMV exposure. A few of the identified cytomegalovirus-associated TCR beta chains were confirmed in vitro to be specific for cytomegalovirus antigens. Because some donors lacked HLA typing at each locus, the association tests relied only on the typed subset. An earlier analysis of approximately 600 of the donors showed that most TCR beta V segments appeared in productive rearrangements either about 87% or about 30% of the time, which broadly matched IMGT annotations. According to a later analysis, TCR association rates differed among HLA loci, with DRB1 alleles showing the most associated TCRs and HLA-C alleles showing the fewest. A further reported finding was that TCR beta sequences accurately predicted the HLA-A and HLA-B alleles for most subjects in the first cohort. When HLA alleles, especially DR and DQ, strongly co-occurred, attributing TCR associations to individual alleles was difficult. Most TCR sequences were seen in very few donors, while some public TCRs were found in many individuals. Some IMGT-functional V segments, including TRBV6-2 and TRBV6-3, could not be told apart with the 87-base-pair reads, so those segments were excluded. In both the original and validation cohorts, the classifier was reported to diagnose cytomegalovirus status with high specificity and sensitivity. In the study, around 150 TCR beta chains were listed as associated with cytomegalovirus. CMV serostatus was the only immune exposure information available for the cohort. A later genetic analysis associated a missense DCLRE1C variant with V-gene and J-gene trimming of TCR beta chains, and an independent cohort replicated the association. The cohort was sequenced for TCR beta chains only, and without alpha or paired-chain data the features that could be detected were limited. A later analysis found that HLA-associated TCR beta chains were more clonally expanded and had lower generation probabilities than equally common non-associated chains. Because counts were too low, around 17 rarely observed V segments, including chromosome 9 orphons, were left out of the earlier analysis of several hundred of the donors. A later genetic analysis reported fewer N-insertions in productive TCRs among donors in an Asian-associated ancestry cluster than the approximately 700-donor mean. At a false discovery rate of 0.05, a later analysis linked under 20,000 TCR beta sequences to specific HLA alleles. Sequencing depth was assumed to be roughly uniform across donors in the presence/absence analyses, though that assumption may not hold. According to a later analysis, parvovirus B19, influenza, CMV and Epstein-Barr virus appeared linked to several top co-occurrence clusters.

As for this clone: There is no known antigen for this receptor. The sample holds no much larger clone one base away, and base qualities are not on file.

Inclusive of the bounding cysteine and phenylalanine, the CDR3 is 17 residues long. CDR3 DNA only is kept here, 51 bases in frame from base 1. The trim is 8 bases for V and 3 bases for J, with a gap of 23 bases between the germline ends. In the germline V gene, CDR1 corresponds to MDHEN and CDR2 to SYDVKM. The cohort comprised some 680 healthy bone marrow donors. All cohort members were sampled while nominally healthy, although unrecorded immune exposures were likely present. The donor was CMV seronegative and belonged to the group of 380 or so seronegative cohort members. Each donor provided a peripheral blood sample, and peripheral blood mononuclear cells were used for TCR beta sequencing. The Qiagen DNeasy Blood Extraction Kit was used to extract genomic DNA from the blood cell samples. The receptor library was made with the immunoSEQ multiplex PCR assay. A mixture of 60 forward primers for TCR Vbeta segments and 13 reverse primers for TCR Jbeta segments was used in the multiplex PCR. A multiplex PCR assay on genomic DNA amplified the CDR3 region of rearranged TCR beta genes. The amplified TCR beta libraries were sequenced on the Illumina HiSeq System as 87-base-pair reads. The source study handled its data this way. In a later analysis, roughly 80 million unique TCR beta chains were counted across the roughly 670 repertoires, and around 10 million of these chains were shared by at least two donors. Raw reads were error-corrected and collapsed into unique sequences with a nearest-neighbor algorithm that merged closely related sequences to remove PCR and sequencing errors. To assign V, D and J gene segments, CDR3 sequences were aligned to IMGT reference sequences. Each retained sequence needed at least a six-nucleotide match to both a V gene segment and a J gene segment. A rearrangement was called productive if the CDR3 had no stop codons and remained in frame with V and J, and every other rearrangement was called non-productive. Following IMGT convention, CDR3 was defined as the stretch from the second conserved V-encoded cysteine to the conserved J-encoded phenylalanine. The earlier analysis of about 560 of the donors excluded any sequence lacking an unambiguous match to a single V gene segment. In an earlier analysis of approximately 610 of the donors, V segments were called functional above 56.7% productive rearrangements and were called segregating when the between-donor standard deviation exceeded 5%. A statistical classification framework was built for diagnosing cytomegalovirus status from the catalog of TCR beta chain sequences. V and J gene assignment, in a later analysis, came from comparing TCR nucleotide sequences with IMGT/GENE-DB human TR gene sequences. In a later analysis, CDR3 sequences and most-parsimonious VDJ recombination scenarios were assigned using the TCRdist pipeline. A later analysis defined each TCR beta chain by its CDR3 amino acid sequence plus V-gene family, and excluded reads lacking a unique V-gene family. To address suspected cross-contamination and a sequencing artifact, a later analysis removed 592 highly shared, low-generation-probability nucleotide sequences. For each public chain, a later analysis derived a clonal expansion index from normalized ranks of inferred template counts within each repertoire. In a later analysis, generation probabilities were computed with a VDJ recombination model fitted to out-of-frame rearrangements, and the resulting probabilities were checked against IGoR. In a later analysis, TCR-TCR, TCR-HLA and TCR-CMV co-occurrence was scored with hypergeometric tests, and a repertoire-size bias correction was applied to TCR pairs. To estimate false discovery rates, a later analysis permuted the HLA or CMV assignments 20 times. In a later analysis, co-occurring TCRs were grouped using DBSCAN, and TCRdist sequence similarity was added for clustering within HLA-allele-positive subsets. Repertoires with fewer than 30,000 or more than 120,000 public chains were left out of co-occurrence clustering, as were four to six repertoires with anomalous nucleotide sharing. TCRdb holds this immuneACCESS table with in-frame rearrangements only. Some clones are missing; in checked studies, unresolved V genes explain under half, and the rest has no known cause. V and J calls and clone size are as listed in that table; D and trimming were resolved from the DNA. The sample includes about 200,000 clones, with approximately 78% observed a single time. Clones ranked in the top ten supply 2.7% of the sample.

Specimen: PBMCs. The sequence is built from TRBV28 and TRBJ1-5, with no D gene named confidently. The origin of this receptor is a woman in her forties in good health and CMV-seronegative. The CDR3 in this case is CASGVLLRAATNQPQHF. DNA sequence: TGTGCCAGCGGAGTTTTACTGCGGGCAGCTACCAATCAGCCCCAGCATTTT.